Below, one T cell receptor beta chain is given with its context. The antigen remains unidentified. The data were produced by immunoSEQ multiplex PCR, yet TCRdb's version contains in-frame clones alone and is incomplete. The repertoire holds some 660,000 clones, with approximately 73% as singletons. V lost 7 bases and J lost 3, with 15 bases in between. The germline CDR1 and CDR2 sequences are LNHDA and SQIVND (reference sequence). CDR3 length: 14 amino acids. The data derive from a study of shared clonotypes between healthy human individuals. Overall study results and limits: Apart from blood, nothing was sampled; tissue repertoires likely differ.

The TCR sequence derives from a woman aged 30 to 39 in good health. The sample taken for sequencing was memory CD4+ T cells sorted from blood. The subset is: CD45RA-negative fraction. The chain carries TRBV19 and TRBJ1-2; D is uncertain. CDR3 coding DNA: TGTGCCAGTAACAGTCTGCAGTCTCACTATGGCTACACCTTC. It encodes CASNSLQSHYGYTF.